This is a list of T cell receptor beta chains from one sample in a study of blood T cell repertoires in COVID-19. Measured with immunoSEQ multiplex PCR; TCRdb has only the in-frame clones, and not every one. Counted here are approximately 310,000 clones, over 75% occurring once; the ten biggest clones make up 1%. Sequences were obtained from peripheral blood. The receptors derive from a middle-aged man with active or convalescent COVID-19. The CDR3 runs from the conserved cysteine through the conserved F or W. D genes are given only for firm matches. Some rows mark clone size as missing; the rest say once, few, many or name a class of expanded clone.

V: TRBV7-5; J: TRBJ1-5; size: -; D: -; CDR3: CARSLVGRDRFRQPQHF; DNA: TGTGCCAGAAGCTTAGTTGGACGGGACAGGTTTCGGCAGCCCCAGCATTTT
V: TRBV10-3; J: TRBJ1-4; size: -; D: -; CDR3: CAISAGAANEKLFF; DNA: TGTGCCATCAGTGCAGGGGCCGCTAATGAAAAACTGTTTTTT
V: TRBV7-6; J: TRBJ2-3; size: few; D: TRBD2; CDR3: CASSLGASGRTDTQYF; DNA: TGTGCCAGCAGCTTAGGGGCTAGCGGGAGGACAGATACGCAGTATTTT
V: TRBV19; J: TRBJ2-7; size: -; D: TRBD1; CDR3: CASSRGTGRISEQYF; DNA: TGTGCCAGTAGTAGGGGGACAGGGCGGATTAGCGAGCAGTACTTC
V: TRBV4-2; J: TRBJ2-3; size: -; D: TRBD2; CDR3: CASSQDMGLAGGPNTDTQYF; DNA: TGTGCCAGCAGCCAAGATATGGGACTAGCGGGGGGGCCGAACACAGATACGCAGTATTTT
V: TRBV20-1; J: TRBJ1-1; size: -; D: -; CDR3: CSARLGVSAFF; DNA: TGCAGTGCCAGGCTCGGGGTCTCAGCTTTCTTT
V: TRBV29-1; J: TRBJ1-1; size: -; D: TRBD1; CDR3: CSVTKQGLEAFF; DNA: TGCAGCGTGACCAAACAGGGGTTAGAAGCTTTCTTT
V: TRBV28; J: TRBJ2-1; size: many; D: -; CDR3: CASRLGRDNEQFF; DNA: TGTGCCAGCCGACTAGGAAGGGACAATGAGCAGTTCTTC
V: TRBV19; J: TRBJ1-5; size: -; D: TRBD1; CDR3: CASSKDRVGGNQPQHF; DNA: TGTGCCAGTAGTAAGGACAGGGTTGGTGGCAATCAGCCCCAGCATTTT
V: TRBV7-9; J: TRBJ2-5; size: -; D: TRBD1; CDR3: CASTDRGIQETQYF; DNA: TGTGCCAGCACGGACAGGGGGATTCAAGAGACCCAGTACTTC
V: TRBV6-5; J: TRBJ1-2; size: once; D: -; CDR3: CASSPRTVSYGYTF; DNA: TGTGCCAGCAGTCCCAGGACAGTGAGCTATGGCTACACCTTC
V: TRBV15; J: TRBJ1-2; size: -; D: -; CDR3: CATSPGRVGQPTASYGYTF; DNA: TGTGCCACCAGCCCAGGGCGCGTTGGACAGCCAACCGCTTCCTATGGCTACACCTTC
V: TRBV5-8; J: TRBJ2-3; size: once; D: TRBD1; CDR3: CASSKGTGGPTDTQYF; DNA: TGTGCCAGCAGCAAGGGGACAGGGGGCCCCACAGATACGCAGTATTTT
V: TRBV5-6; J: TRBJ1-4; size: -; D: -; CDR3: CASSLPGSNEKLFF; DNA: TGTGCCAGCAGCTTGCCAGGGTCTAATGAAAAACTGTTTTTT
V: TRBV9; J: TRBJ1-6; size: -; D: TRBD1; CDR3: CASSLQTGVNSPLHF; DNA: TGTGCCAGCAGCCTTCAGACAGGGGTAAATTCACCCCTCCACTTT
V: TRBV28; J: TRBJ1-5; size: -; D: TRBD1; CDR3: CASSPDAGTGNQPQHF; DNA: TGTGCCAGCAGCCCTGACGCAGGGACAGGGAATCAGCCCCAGCATTTT
V: TRBV6-1; J: TRBJ2-7; size: -; D: TRBD2; CDR3: CASSGLSSGRSYEQYF; DNA: TGTGCCAGCAGTGGCCTAAGTAGCGGGAGATCCTACGAGCAGTACTTC
V: TRBV30; J: TRBJ2-3; size: -; D: -; CDR3: CAWSPLATDTQYF; DNA: TGTGCCTGGAGCCCACTCGCCACAGATACGCAGTATTTT
V: TRBV6-4; J: TRBJ1-5; size: -; D: -; CDR3: CASSQGPSLPNQPQHF; DNA: TGTGCCAGCAGTCAGGGTCCCTCCCTCCCCAATCAGCCCCAGCATTTT
V: TRBV5-5; J: TRBJ2-7; size: -; D: TRBD1; CDR3: CASSNDPRDRGRLDYEQYF; DNA: TGTGCCAGCAGTAACGATCCCCGGGACAGGGGAAGGCTTGACTACGAGCAGTACTTC
V: TRBV2; J: TRBJ1-4; size: -; D: -; CDR3: CGSGNGAATNEKLFF; DNA: TGTGGGTCAGGGAATGGAGCCGCAACTAATGAAAAACTGTTTTTT
V: TRBV6-5; J: TRBJ1-2; size: -; D: TRBD1; CDR3: CASTGQGKSYTF; DNA: TGTGCCAGCACCGGACAGGGAAAGAGCTACACCTTC
V: TRBV12-3/TRBV12-4; J: TRBJ1-5; size: -; D: -; CDR3: CASSLGPLQPQHF; DNA: TGTGCCAGCAGTTTAGGGCCCCTTCAGCCCCAGCATTTT
V: TRBV18; J: TRBJ1-1; size: -; D: -; CDR3: CASSAGLNTEAFF; DNA: TGTGCCAGCTCAGCTGGCCTTAACACTGAAGCTTTCTTT
V: TRBV14; J: TRBJ2-1; size: -; D: -; CDR3: CASTTGHWSNEQFF; DNA: TGTGCCAGCACCACGGGACATTGGAGCAATGAGCAGTTCTTC
V: TRBV5-1; J: TRBJ1-2; size: -; D: -; CDR3: CASSPPQANTNYGYTF; DNA: TGCGCCAGCAGCCCACCCCAGGCTAATACTAACTATGGCTACACCTTC
V: TRBV4-1; J: TRBJ2-7; size: once; D: -; CDR3: CASSQQTESYEQYF; DNA: TGCGCCAGCAGCCAGCAGACAGAGTCCTACGAGCAGTACTTC
V: TRBV10-3; J: TRBJ1-1; size: -; D: TRBD1; CDR3: CAIWVGRGDTEAFF; DNA: TGTGCCATCTGGGTGGGCAGGGGGGACACTGAAGCTTTCTTT
V: TRBV7-8; J: TRBJ1-1; size: -; D: -; CDR3: CASSRRSQGYVAFF; DNA: TGTGCCAGCAGCAGAAGGTCTCAGGGATACGTAGCTTTCTTT
V: TRBV24-1; J: TRBJ1-5; size: -; D: -; CDR3: CATSVVDKANQPQHF; DNA: TGTGCCACCAGTGTTGTCGACAAAGCCAATCAGCCCCAGCATTTT
V: TRBV30; J: TRBJ1-1; size: -; D: -; CDR3: CAWSVISQRTVSF; DNA: TGTGCCTGGAGTGTAATATCCCAACGGACAGTCTCGTTT
V: TRBV5-1; J: TRBJ2-1; size: -; D: TRBD2; CDR3: CASRVGTSRGNEQFF; DNA: TGCGCCAGCAGGGTTGGGACTAGCCGGGGTAATGAGCAGTTCTTC
V: TRBV3-1/TRBV3-2; J: TRBJ2-5; size: -; D: TRBD2; CDR3: CASSPGASGRFQETQYF; DNA: TGTGCCAGCAGCCCCGGCGCTAGCGGACGGTTCCAAGAGACCCAGTACTTC
V: TRBV19; J: TRBJ2-7; size: -; D: TRBD1; CDR3: CASSRTGDSYEQYF; DNA: TGTGCCAGTAGTAGGACAGGGGACTCCTACGAGCAGTACTTC
V: TRBV9; J: TRBJ2-1; size: -; D: -; CDR3: CASSVLADSYNEQFF; DNA: TGTGCCAGCAGCGTTTTAGCGGACTCCTACAATGAGCAGTTCTTC
V: TRBV6-6; J: TRBJ1-5; size: -; D: -; CDR3: CASSYGRNQPQHF; DNA: TGTGCCAGCAGTTACGGGAGGAATCAGCCCCAGCATTTT
V: TRBV11-2; J: TRBJ2-5; size: -; D: -; CDR3: CASSLAEAQYF; DNA: TGTGCCAGCAGCTTAGCGGAGGCCCAGTACTTC
V: TRBV7-9; J: TRBJ1-1; size: -; D: TRBD1; CDR3: CASSYTGVNTEAFF; DNA: TGTGCCAGCAGCTATACAGGGGTTAACACTGAAGCTTTCTTT
V: TRBV20-1; J: TRBJ1-2; size: -; D: -; CDR3: CSALLSYGYTF; DNA: TGCAGTGCCCTATTGAGCTATGGCTACACCTTC
V: TRBV15; J: TRBJ2-7; size: -; D: -; CDR3: CATSGGGDSYEQYF; DNA: TGTGCCACCAGCGGCGGAGGGGATTCCTACGAGCAGTACTTC
V: TRBV6-2/TRBV6-3; J: TRBJ2-1; size: -; D: -; CDR3: CASSPQGRNEQFF; DNA: TGTGCCAGCAGTCCACAGGGCCGAAACGAGCAGTTCTTC